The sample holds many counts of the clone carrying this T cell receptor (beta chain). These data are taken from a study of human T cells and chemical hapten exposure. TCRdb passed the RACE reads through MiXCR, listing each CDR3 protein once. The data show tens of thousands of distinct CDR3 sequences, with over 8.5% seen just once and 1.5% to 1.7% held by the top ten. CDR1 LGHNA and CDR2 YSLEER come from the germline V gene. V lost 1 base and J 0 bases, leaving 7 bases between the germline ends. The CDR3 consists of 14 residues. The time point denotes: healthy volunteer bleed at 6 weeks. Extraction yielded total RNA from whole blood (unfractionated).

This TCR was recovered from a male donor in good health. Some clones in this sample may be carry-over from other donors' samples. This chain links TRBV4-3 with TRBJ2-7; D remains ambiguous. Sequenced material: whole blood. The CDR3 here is CASSQVASSYEQYF. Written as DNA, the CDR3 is TGCGCCAGCAGCCAAGTGGCTTCCTCCTACGAGCAGTACTTC.